Below, 31 T cell receptor beta chains from the same sample are listed, as sequenced in a study of cytomegalovirus exposure and HLA in healthy donors. 60 Vbeta and 13 Jbeta primers were used in PCR. Produced via immunoSEQ multiplex PCR; TCRdb's table is partial and in-frame only. The sample includes approximately 150,000 clones, 77% seen only once; the top ten take under 2%. The sequenced material came from PBMCs. Every receptor here comes from a female donor in good health and CMV-seronegative.

As regards this clone: At the DNA level, this CDR3 is encoded by other sequences in the same sample as well. The rearrangement links TRBV7-9 to TRBJ1-1, with 11 bases that match TRBD1. The CDR3 length is 15 residues. V was pared by 5 bases and J by 3 bases, with 5 bases of the junction left unmatched. Germline lookup yields CDR1 SEHNR and CDR2 FQNEAQ (reference sequence). This chain's CDR3 is CASSNKGQGDTEAFF. The CDR3 DNA reads TGTGCCAGCAGCAATAAGGGACAGGGGGACACTGAAGCTTTCTTT.

The J gene is TRBJ1-2, the V gene TRBV10-1; no definite D call. The CDR3 spans 12 residues. With 3 bases removed from V and 5 bases from J, the gap between germline ends came to 7 bases. Per the germline V gene, CDR1 is WNHNN and CDR2 is SYGVQD (reference sequence). This CDR3 reads CASSDLTYGYTF. CDR3 bases: TGCGCCAGCAGTGACCTCACATATGGCTACACCTTC.

This clone was counted a single time. The chain links TRBV5-1 to TRBJ2-5, with 10 nucleotides matching TRBD1. The CDR3 spans 15 residues. Germline V gives CDR1 SGHRS, CDR2 YFSETQ. Germline trimming cut 2 bases from V and 3 bases from J; bases unmatched to any gene: 4. CDR3: CASSLDRGHEETQYF. The CDR3 DNA follows: TGCGCCAGCAGCTTAGACAGGGGGCATGAAGAGACCCAGTACTTC.

The chain links TRBV29-1 to TRBJ2-7; TRBD1 agrees at 9 bases. The germline V gene has CDR1 SQVTM and CDR2 ANQGSEA. With 4 bases clipped from V and 2 bases from J, the junction kept 9 bases outside the gene matches. The CDR3 sequence is 15 residues long. CDR3 region: CSVGMGTGRPYEQYF. CDR3 DNA: TGCAGCGTTGGAATGGGGACAGGGCGACCCTACGAGCAGTACTTC.

The CDR3 DNA reads TGCGCCAGCAGCCAAGTATACGGGACTAGTTATAAAACTGGGACCCAGTACTTC. It codes for CASSQVYGTSYKTGTQYF. V and J are TRBV4-1 and TRBJ2-5, with 8 bases fitting TRBD2. The germline V gene encodes CDR1 MGHRA and CDR2 YSYEKL. The CDR3 length is 18 residues. J was trimmed by 7 bases and V by 1 base; bases with no gene match: 17.

The genes are TRBV29-1 and TRBJ2-5; D perhaps matches TRBD2 (6 bases). The J call may be wrong; the DNA end is better matched by TRBJ2-7. This CDR3 comprises 11 residues. CDR1 is SQVTM, CDR2 ANQGSEA, per germline. The CDR3 DNA reads TGCAGCGTTGGGGGACTCTACGAGCAGTACTTC. Its translation is CSVGGLYEQYF.

This clone was detected once. The chain carries TRBV6-1 and TRBJ1-2, with 10 positions matching TRBD1. Germline loops: CDR1 MNHNS, CDR2 SASEGT. The CDR3 is 14 amino acids. With 6 bases clipped from V and 8 bases from J, the junction kept 9 bases outside the gene matches. Here the CDR3 reads CASSPGQGIGGYTF. In nucleotides, the CDR3 is TGTGCCAGCAGCCCGGGACAGGGGATCGGGGGCTACACCTTC.

The chain is built from TRBV30 and TRBJ1-1; possibly TRBD1 for D (5 bases). The germline V gene has CDR1 GTSNPN and CDR2 SVGIG (reference sequence). Trimming removed 0 bases at V and 1 base at J, with 9 bases between. This CDR3 spans 14 amino acids. This chain's CDR3 is CAWSVGQGNTEAFF. The CDR3 DNA sequence: TGTGCCTGGAGTGTTGGTCAGGGGAACACTGAAGCTTTCTTT.

This clone was detected only a few times. The gene calls are TRBV6-1 and TRBJ2-5; D unresolved. CDR3 length: 12 amino acids. V gave up 5 bases and J gave up 5 bases, with 9 bases separating them. From germline, CDR1 is MNHNS and CDR2 SASEGT. The DNA of the CDR3 is TGTGCCAGCAGTTCTAACCGGGAGACCCAGTACTTC. As protein: CASSSNRETQYF.

The V call is TRBV27, the J call TRBJ2-2; 7 bases match TRBD1. The CDR3 spans 15 residues. Losses at the gene ends were 7 bases for V and 3 bases for J; bases not matched to a gene: 8. Looked up from germline, CDR1 is MNHEY and CDR2 is SMNVEV (reference sequence). The CDR3 reads CASTLTGSYTGELFF. In DNA form, the CDR3 reads TGTGCCAGCACTCTGACAGGGTCTTACACCGGGGAGCTGTTTTTT.

V and J are TRBV14 and TRBJ2-7, with D tentatively TRBD2 (6 bases). CDR3 length: 14 amino acids. Germline-derived CDR1 and CDR2 are SGHDN and FVKESK. The ends were cut back, 5 bases at V and 2 bases at J, with 13 bases in the middle. The CDR3 sequence is CASSSRLDPYEQYF. The CDR3 nucleotides are TGTGCCAGCAGCTCCCGACTAGACCCCTACGAGCAGTACTTC.

This clone was observed a few times. The rearrangement links TRBV28 to TRBJ1-2, with 8 bases matching TRBD1. The CDR3 length is 15 residues. Germline CDR1 and CDR2: MDHEN and SYDVKM. V trimming: 6 bases; J trimming: 8 bases; junction bases outside the gene matches: 14. The CDR3 is CASSPPQYGTGGYTF. The CDR3 DNA is TGTGCCAGCAGCCCTCCCCAGTACGGGACAGGCGGCTACACCTTC.

The genes are TRBV19 and TRBJ2-1; D perhaps matches TRBD1 (6 bases). With 9 bases removed from V and 2 bases from J, the gap between germline ends came to 14 bases. Looked up from germline, CDR1 is LNHDA and CDR2 is SQIVND (reference sequence). The CDR3 covers 14 residues. CDR3 sequence: CASKPGHTYNEQFF. Here the CDR3 DNA reads TGTGCCAGCAAACCGGGACATACCTACAATGAGCAGTTCTTC.

Of note for this clone: At one boundary the junction diverges from the germline segment, which might be a read error. The J gene is TRBJ2-1, the V gene TRBV5-4; 7 bases agree with TRBD2. CDR1 SGHNT and CDR2 YYREEE come from the germline V gene (reference sequence). The CDR3 is made up of 14 amino acids. In nucleotides, the CDR3 is TGTGCCACCAGCCCCCAGCGGGGTTACAATGAGCAGTTCTTC. Protein product: CATSPQRGYNEQFF.

The CDR3 sequence is CASLGARSSYEQYF. The CDR3 nucleotides read TGTGCCAGCTTGGGGGCCCGCAGCTCCTACGAGCAGTACTTC. V and J are TRBV6-1 and TRBJ2-7; TRBD1 might be the D (6 bases). The germline V gene encodes CDR1 MNHNS and CDR2 SASEGT. V shed 8 bases and J shed 0 bases, with 14 bases lying between them. The CDR3 has 14 residues.

This clone was seen more than once but under ten times. V gene TRBV30 combines with J gene TRBJ1-5, with no clear D. Trimming cost V 2 bases and J 7 bases, with 9 bases left between them. Germline V gene data show CDR1 as GTSNPN and CDR2 as SVGIG (reference sequence). The CDR3 length is 12 residues. The DNA for the CDR3 is TGTGCCTGGAGTTCTGGAGGGCAGCCCCAGCATTTT. Its protein is CAWSSGGQPQHF.

The J gene is TRBJ1-2, the V gene TRBV6-5, with TRBD1 matching over 9 bases. Per germline, CDR1 MNHEY and CDR2 SVGAGI. The CDR3 runs 14 residues. V lost 4 bases, J lost 6 bases, and 6 bases stayed unmatched. The CDR3 is CASSSGQGTNGYTF. In nucleotides, the CDR3 is TGTGCCAGCAGTTCGGGACAGGGAACTAATGGCTACACCTTC.

V usage is TRBV19 and J usage is TRBJ1-1; possibly TRBD1 for D (5 bases). V was shortened by 3 bases and J by 1 base, with 15 bases between the two germline ends. The V gene's germline CDR1 is LNHDA and CDR2 SQIVND (reference sequence). The CDR3 has 16 amino acids. The CDR3 DNA sequence: TGTGCCAGTAGTATTTGGGCTCCAGGGCAGAACACTGAAGCTTTCTTT. Protein sequence: CASSIWAPGQNTEAFF.

The genes are TRBV9 and TRBJ1-5; 7 bases map to TRBD1. With 0 bases clipped from V and 3 bases from J, the junction kept 15 bases outside the gene matches. The CDR3 runs 19 residues. In germline, CDR1 is SGDLS, CDR2 YYNGEE. As DNA, the CDR3 is TGTGCCAGCAGCGTAGGCCCAGGGGGTCCCTCATCTATCAATCAGCCCCAGCATTTT. It codes for CASSVGPGGPSSINQPQHF.

The rearrangement joins TRBV6-1 to TRBJ2-5, with D tentatively TRBD1 (6 bases). The V and J ends lost 6 bases and 1 base respectively, with 6 bases between them. Germline lookup yields CDR1 MNHNS and CDR2 SASEGT. This CDR3 is 12 amino acids long. The CDR3: CASSRGQETQYF. Written as DNA, the CDR3 is TGTGCCAGCAGCAGGGGCCAAGAGACCCAGTACTTC.

The table lists this clone with a count of one. V and J are TRBV2 and TRBJ2-7, with D hard to call. In germline, CDR1 is SNHLY, CDR2 FYNNEI. This CDR3 comprises 14 residues. Trimming stripped 8 bases from V and 3 bases from J, with 17 bases between. CDR3 residues: CASAIETRNYEQYF. In DNA form, the CDR3 reads TGTGCCAGCGCCATTGAGACAAGAAACTACGAGCAGTACTTC.

The gene calls are TRBV4-2 and TRBJ1-5; D gene unclear. The CDR3 is 18 amino acids. V was cut by 0 bases and J by 5 bases, with 20 bases left in between. The germline V gene encodes CDR1 LGHNA and CDR2 YNFKEQ. The DNA of the CDR3 is TGTGCCAGCAGCCAAGATCCGTGGAAACCCAGCCTAGATCAGCCCCAGCATTTT. Translating it yields CASSQDPWKPSLDQPQHF.

This chain joins TRBV11-2 and TRBJ2-7; 10 bases match TRBD2. The germline CDR1 and CDR2 sequences are SGHAT and FQNNGV. Trimming removed 6 bases from V and 5 bases from J; junction bases left unmatched: 7. The CDR3 loop spans 14 amino acids. DNA of the CDR3: TGTGCCAGCAGGTCCCTAGCGGGAGAACACGAGCAGTACTTC. Translation: CASRSLAGEHEQYF.

The chain links TRBV4-2 to TRBJ2-5; tentatively, D is TRBD1 (6 bases). The V gene's germline CDR1 is LGHNA and CDR2 YNFKEQ. V was pared by 0 bases and J by 4 bases, with 12 bases between. CDR3 length: 15 residues. Here the CDR3 reads CASSQELYRAETQYF. The CDR3 DNA sequence: TGTGCCAGCAGCCAAGAGCTTTACAGGGCAGAGACCCAGTACTTC.

This rearrangement joins TRBV4-1 to TRBJ2-2; D might be TRBD1 (7 bases). CDR3 length equals 17 residues. Germline V CDR1 and CDR2: MGHRA, YSYEKL. Trimming stripped 4 bases from V and 0 bases from J, with 15 bases between. The CDR3 loop reads CASSLEGGGANTGELFF. Written as DNA, the CDR3 is TGCGCCAGCAGCCTAGAAGGGGGCGGGGCGAACACCGGGGAGCTGTTTTTT.

CDR3 DNA: TGCGCCAGCAGCCAAGATGGGAGCGGGAGCCCCTGGGAGCAGTTCTTC. As protein: CASSQDGSGSPWEQFF. The gene calls are TRBV4-1 and TRBJ2-1; 8 bases match TRBD2. The CDR3 covers 16 residues. The V and J ends lost 0 bases and 10 bases, in that order; junction bases with no gene match: 11. CDR1 MGHRA and CDR2 YSYEKL come from the germline V gene.

The chain employs TRBV7-3 and TRBJ2-1; 16 nucleotides align to TRBD2. V gave up 4 bases and J gave up 9 bases; unmatched junction bases: 9. The CDR3 is 17 amino acids. Germline CDR1 and CDR2: SGHTA and FQGTGA. DNA for the CDR3: TGTGCCAGCAGCTCGAGACAGGGACTAGCGGGGGGGGTTGAGCAGTTCTTC. This sequence encodes CASSSRQGLAGGVEQFF.

V gene TRBV19 combines with J gene TRBJ1-1; no clear D. This CDR3 is built from 15 residues. V was shortened by 3 bases and J by 6 bases, with 17 bases between the two germline ends. The germline V gene has CDR1 LNHDA and CDR2 SQIVND (reference sequence). The CDR3 region has the DNA TGTGCCAGTAGTATCAACAAGGAAACCGGGGCTGAAGCTTTCTTT. It translates to CASSINKETGAEAFF. The entire variable domain, with the rest obtained from reference TRBV19 and TRBJ1-1, is as follows: DGGITQSPKYLFRKEGQNVTLSCEQNLNHDAMYWYRQDPGQGLRLIYYSQIVNDFQKGDIAEGYSVSREKKESFPLTVTSAQKNPTAFYLCASSINKETGAEAFFGQGTRLTVV.

This clone has just one count. The DNA for the CDR3 is TGTGCCAGCAGTGACCTTGTGGGGAGGATCTACAATGAGCAGTTCTTC. Protein product: CASSDLVGRIYNEQFF. This sequence joins TRBV6-1 and TRBJ2-1, with a possible D match to TRBD2 (6 bases). From germline, CDR1 is MNHNS and CDR2 SASEGT. V lost 3 bases and J lost 3, with 15 bases in between. The CDR3 has 16 amino acids.

The rearrangement links TRBV28 to TRBJ2-3, with 7 bases fitting TRBD2. Germline V gene data show CDR1 as MDHEN and CDR2 as SYDVKM. Unmatched junction bases numbered 11, after V lost 7 bases and J lost 4 bases. This CDR3 is built from 15 residues. CDR3 region: CASISAGEGADTQYF. The CDR3 coding sequence is TGTGCCAGCATTTCCGCGGGAGAAGGGGCAGATACGCAGTATTTT.

The chain is built from TRBV10-3 and TRBJ2-7; 9 bases align to TRBD1. This CDR3 is built from 14 residues. The germline V gene has CDR1 ENHRY and CDR2 SYGVKD. Losses at the gene ends were 6 bases for V and 5 bases for J; bases not matched to a gene: 8. The CDR3 DNA sequence: TGTGCCATCAGACGGACAGGGGAGAGGAACGAGCAGTACTTC. Translation: CAIRRTGERNEQYF.